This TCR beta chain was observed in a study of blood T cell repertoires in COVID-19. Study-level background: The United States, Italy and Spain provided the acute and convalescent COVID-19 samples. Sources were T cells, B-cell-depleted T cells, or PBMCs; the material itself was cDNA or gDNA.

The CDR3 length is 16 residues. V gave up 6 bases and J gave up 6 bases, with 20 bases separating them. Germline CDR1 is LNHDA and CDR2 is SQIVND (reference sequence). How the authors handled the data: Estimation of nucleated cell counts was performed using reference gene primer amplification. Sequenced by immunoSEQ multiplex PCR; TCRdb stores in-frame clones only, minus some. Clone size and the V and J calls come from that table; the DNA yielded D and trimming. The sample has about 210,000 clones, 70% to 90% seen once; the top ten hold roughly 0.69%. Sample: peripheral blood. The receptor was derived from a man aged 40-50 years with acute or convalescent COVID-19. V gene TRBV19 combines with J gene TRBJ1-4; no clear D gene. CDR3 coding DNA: TGTGCCAGTAGCACCGCCCGCAGCGGTCGGGATGAAAAACTGTTTTTT. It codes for CASSTARSGRDEKLFF.